This is a list of T cell receptor beta chains from one sample in a study of cytotoxic CD8 clonotypes in ibrutinib-treated CLL. TCRdb keeps only in-frame clones here, not all; method: immunoSEQ multiplex PCR. This table has approximately 340,000 clones, over 60% appearing once. The material sequenced was PBMCs, taken after 36 months of ibrutinib treatment. These receptors came from a human donor with chronic lymphocytic leukemia. The CDR3 runs from the conserved cysteine through the conserved F or W. Each record gives: J gene, clone size, D gene, V gene, CDR3 DNA, CDR3 protein. D genes are given only for firm matches. Where a row states a size, it is once, few, many or the class of an expanded clone; other rows omit it.

>TRBJ2-1|few|.|TRBV19
TGTGCCAGTAGTATTGCGGAGTTGAATGAGCAGTTCTTC
CASSIAELNEQFF
>TRBJ1-2|.|.|TRBV29-1
TGCAGCGTTGAAGAGGCGGATCACTATGGCTACACCTTC
CSVEEADHYGYTF
>TRBJ2-5|.|.|TRBV7-3
TGTGCCAGCAGCGGCCCCCTGGGGACCCAGTACTTC
CASSGPLGTQYF
>TRBJ1-2|.|.|TRBV21-1
TGTGCCAGCAGCAGGGAGGGCTACACCTTC
CASSREGYTF
>TRBJ2-7|few|TRBD1|TRBV19
TGTGCCAGTAGTGCGCCGGGACAGGGGTACGAGCAGTACTTC
CASSAPGQGYEQYF
>TRBJ2-5|few|.|TRBV7-8
TGTGCCAGCAGCTTAAGGCGCAACCAAGAGACCCAGTACTTC
CASSLRRNQETQYF
>TRBJ2-1|.|.|TRBV6-6
TGTGCCAGCAGGGTCTCAAGGGAGCAGTTCTTC
CASRVSREQFF
>TRBJ2-2|once|TRBD2|TRBV5-5
TGTGCCAGCAGCGGGACAAGCCCGGGACTAGCTATCGGGGAGCTGTTTTTT
CASSGTSPGLAIGELFF
>TRBJ2-7|.|TRBD2|TRBV13
TGTGCCAGCAGCTTAGTTCTAGCGGGGGGCCTGGGTGAGCAGTACTTC
CASSLVLAGGLGEQYF
>TRBJ2-1|.|TRBD2|TRBV11-2
TGTGCCAGCACTTCAGCTTATCAGCGGGATTTTGAGCAGTTCTTC
CASTSAYQRDFEQFF
>TRBJ1-1|.|.|TRBV18
TGTGCCAGCTCACCAAGCGGGGGGGCCCCTGAAGCTTTCTTT
CASSPSGGAPEAFF
>TRBJ2-1|few|.|TRBV5-1
TGCGCCAGCAGCTTCCGGGACAATGAGCAGTTCTTC
CASSFRDNEQFF
>TRBJ2-3|.|TRBD2|TRBV18
TGTGCCAGCTCGCCGACTAGCGGGTTCTCCACAGATACGCAGTATTTT
CASSPTSGFSTDTQYF
>TRBJ1-3|.|TRBD1|TRBV5-1
TGCGCCAGCAGGAGTGGGACAGGACGTGGAAACACCATATATTTT
CASRSGTGRGNTIYF
>TRBJ2-7|.|TRBD1|TRBV5-8
TGTGCCAGCAGCTTGGGCCGACAGGGCGAGCAGTACTTC
CASSLGRQGEQYF
>TRBJ1-5|.|.|TRBV6-1
TGTGCCAGCAGTGTATGGGATTTGGGTTATCAGCCCCAGCATTTT
CASSVWDLGYQPQHF
>TRBJ2-1|.|.|TRBV9
TGTGCCAGCAGCGTAGACGCGGGGACCTATTCCTACAATGAGCAGTTCTTC
CASSVDAGTYSYNEQFF
>TRBJ2-2|few|.|TRBV5-1
TGCGCCAGCAGCTTTGACACCGGGGAGCTGTTTTTT
CASSFDTGELFF
>TRBJ2-2|.|.|TRBV6-5
TGTGCCAGCAGCTTGGAAGGGACCGGGGAGCTGTTTTTT
CASSLEGTGELFF
>TRBJ2-2|.|TRBD2|TRBV5-1
TGCGCCAGCAGGCGACTAGCTCAAAACACCGGGGAGCTGTTTTTT
CASRRLAQNTGELFF
>TRBJ1-5|.|TRBD1|TRBV15
TGTGCCACCAGCAGAGCCGGGGACAGGTCCAATCAGCCCCAGCATTTT
CATSRAGDRSNQPQHF
>TRBJ2-7|.|.|TRBV6-1
TGTGCCAGCAGTGAACCCGGCGCAGCTTCTTACGAGCAGTACTTC
CASSEPGAASYEQYF
>TRBJ2-7|.|TRBD2|TRBV5-1
TGCGCCAGCAGCTTCCCTCTGGGACTAGCGGGGGATGAGCAGTACTTC
CASSFPLGLAGDEQYF
>TRBJ2-7|.|TRBD1|TRBV4-2
TGTGCCAGCAGCCAAGAGTCGGCAGGGGGTTGGTACGAGCAGTACTTC
CASSQESAGGWYEQYF
>TRBJ2-7|.|TRBD2|TRBV7-9
TGTGCCAGCAGCTTCGAACTAGCGGGAGGTTACGAGCAGTACTTC
CASSFELAGGYEQYF
>TRBJ1-2|few|TRBD1|TRBV2
TGTGCCAGCAGGCGACAGGGACCCCACCGCGAAATCTACACCTTC
CASRRQGPHREIYTF
>TRBJ1-1|.|.|TRBV5-6
TGTGCCAGCAGCTTGGTAGGTGGGCCTGAAGCTTTCTTT
CASSLVGGPEAFF
>TRBJ1-4|.|.|TRBV29-1
TGCAGCGTTAAGACATGGGGAACTAATGAAAAACTGTTTTTT
CSVKTWGTNEKLFF
>TRBJ2-1|.|.|TRBV7-8
TGTGCCAGCAGCTTAGGACAGTACAATGAGCAGTTCTTC
CASSLGQYNEQFF